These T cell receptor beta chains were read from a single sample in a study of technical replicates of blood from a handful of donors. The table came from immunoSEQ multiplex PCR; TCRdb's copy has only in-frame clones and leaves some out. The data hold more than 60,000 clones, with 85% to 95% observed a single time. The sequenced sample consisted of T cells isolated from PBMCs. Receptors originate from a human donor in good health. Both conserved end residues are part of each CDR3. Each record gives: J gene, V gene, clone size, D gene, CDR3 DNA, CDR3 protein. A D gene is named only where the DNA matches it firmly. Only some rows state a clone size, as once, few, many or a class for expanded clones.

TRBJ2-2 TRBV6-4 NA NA TGTGCCAGCAGTGACCGTAGGGGGACCGGGGAGCTGTTTTTT CASSDRRGTGELFF
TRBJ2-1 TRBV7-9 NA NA TGTGCCAGCAGCTTATACGGGGGGCCGGGGGTGGATGAGCAGTTCTTC CASSLYGGPGVDEQFF
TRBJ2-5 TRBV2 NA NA TGTGCCAGCAGTGGGGCCCCCGTGGAGACCCAGTACTTC CASSGAPVETQYF
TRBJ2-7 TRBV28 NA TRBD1 TGTGCCAGCGAGGACAGGGGGCACGGCTACGAGCAGTACTTC CASEDRGHGYEQYF
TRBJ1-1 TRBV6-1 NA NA TGTGCCACCAGTTTGAGGGAGGACACTGAAGCTTTCTTT CATSLREDTEAFF
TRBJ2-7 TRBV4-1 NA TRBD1 TGCGCCAGCAGCAACCCGGGACAGGGGCACCACGAGCAGTACTTC CASSNPGQGHHEQYF
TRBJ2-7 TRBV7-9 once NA TGTGCCAGCAGCCCCGATGGGGGGTACGAGCAGTACTTC CASSPDGGYEQYF
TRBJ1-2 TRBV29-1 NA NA TGCAGCGTTGAAATCCAAGGCTACACCTTC CSVEIQGYTF
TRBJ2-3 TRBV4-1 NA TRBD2 TGCGCCAGCAGCCAGCCGGGGGGGCTAGCGGGACCCACAGATACGCAGTATTTT CASSQPGGLAGPTDTQYF
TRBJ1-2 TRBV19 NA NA TGTGCCAGTAGTATTCAGCAGGGGCCCCACTATGGCTACACCTTC CASSIQQGPHYGYTF
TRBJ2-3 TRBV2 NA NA TGTGCCAGCAGTGGGGCTAGCGTGGGCACAGATACGCAGTATTTT CASSGASVGTDTQYF
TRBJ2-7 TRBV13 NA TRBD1 TGTGCCAGCGCCAGGTATGACAGGGTCTCCCACGAGCAGTACTTC CASARYDRVSHEQYF
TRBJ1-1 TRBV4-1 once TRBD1 TGCGCCAGCAGCCAAGATGGGGGGACAGGGTGGTGGACTGAAGCTTTCTTT CASSQDGGTGWWTEAFF
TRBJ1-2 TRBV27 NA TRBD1 TGTGCCAGCAGTTTCACTCCAGGGGGCGGCTATGGCTACACCTTC CASSFTPGGGYGYTF
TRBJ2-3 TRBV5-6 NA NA TGTGCCAGCAGCTTGGGGCCTCTGTCATGGTATACGCAGTATTTT CASSLGPLSWYTQYF
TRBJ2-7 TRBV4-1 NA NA TGCGCCAGCAGCCGAGGTTGGGGGGGCCTAAAAGAGCAGTACTTC CASSRGWGGLKEQYF
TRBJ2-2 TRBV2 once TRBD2 TGTGCCAGCACTAAAGGGACTAGCGGGAGAGGAAACACCGGGGAGCTGTTTTTT CASTKGTSGRGNTGELFF
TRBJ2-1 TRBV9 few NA TGTGCCAGCAGCGAAACGGCTAGCACCTCCTACAATGAGCAGTTCTTC CASSETASTSYNEQFF
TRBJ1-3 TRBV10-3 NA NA TGTGCCATCAGTGACCGGACAGTCACCGGAAACACCATATATTTT CAISDRTVTGNTIYF
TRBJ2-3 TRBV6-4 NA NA TGTGCCAGCAGTGACGTGTGGGAGCGTGACACAGATACGCAGTATTTT CASSDVWERDTDTQYF
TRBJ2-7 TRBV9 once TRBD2 TGTGCCAGCAGCGTTAGCGGGAGCTCGGGGGAGCAGTACTTC CASSVSGSSGEQYF
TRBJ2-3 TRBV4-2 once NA TGTGCCAGCAGCCAAGATCAGGGCTCTAGCACAGATACGCAGTATTTT CASSQDQGSSTDTQYF
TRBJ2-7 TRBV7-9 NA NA TGTGCCAGCAGCTTCTCAGATCAGCCTCAGGACGAGCAGTACTTC CASSFSDQPQDEQYF
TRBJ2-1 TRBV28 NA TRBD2 TGTGCCAGCAGTTCTCCCGGGACTAGCGGGAGGAATGAGCAGTTCTTC CASSSPGTSGRNEQFF
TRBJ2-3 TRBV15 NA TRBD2 TGTGCCACCAGCAGGATAGCGGGAGGGCCCCCAGATACGCAGTATTTT CATSRIAGGPPDTQYF
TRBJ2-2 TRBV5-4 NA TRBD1 TGTGCCAGTCGAGAGGGGGCCGACACCGGGGAGCTGTTTTTT CASREGADTGELFF
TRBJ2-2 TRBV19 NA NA TGTGCCAGTAGTTTCCAGGGCGGGGAGCTGTTTTTT CASSFQGGELFF
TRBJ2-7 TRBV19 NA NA TGTGCCAGTAGTATCAGCTCCTACGAGCAGTACTTC CASSISSYEQYF
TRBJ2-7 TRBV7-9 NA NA TGTGCCAGCAGCTTTGGACAGTTATACGAGCAGTACTTC CASSFGQLYEQYF
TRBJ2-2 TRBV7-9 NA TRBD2 TGTGCCAGCAGCTTTTGGACTAGCAACGCCGGGGAGCTGTTTTTT CASSFWTSNAGELFF
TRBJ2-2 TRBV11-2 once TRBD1 TGTGCCAGCAGCTCAGGCCGGGACAGGGTCCGCCGGCTGTTTTTT CASSSGRDRVRRLFF
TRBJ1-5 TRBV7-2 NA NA TGTGCCAGCAGCCAAACACGGGGACAGCCCCAGCATTTT CASSQTRGQPQHF
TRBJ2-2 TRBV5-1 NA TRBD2 TGCGCCAGCAGCCCGATGCTAGCGGCGAACACCGGGGAGCTGTTTTTT CASSPMLAANTGELFF
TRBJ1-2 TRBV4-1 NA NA TGCGCCAGCAGCCAAGCGGGTAACTATGGCTACACCTTC CASSQAGNYGYTF
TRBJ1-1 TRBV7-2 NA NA TGTGCCAGCAGCCTACAGGGCCCTGAAGCTTTCTTT CASSLQGPEAFF
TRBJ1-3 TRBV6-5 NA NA TGTGCCAGCAGCCGGGGAAACACCATATATTTT CASSRGNTIYF
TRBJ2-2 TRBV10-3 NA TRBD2 TGTGCCATCATGTCCCTAGCGGGAGATCGAGGGGCAACCGGGGAGCTGTTTTTT CAIMSLAGDRGATGELFF
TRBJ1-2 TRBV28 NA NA TGTGCCAGCAGTTCCCCGGGGGGAGTGAAGGGCTACACCTTC CASSSPGGVKGYTF
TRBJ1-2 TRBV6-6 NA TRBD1 TGTGCCAGCAGTTACTCGACTGGGACAGGTGCTGGCTACACCTTC CASSYSTGTGAGYTF
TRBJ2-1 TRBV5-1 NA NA TGCGCCAGCAGCTTGGTCAGCGCCAACAATGAGCAGTTCTTC CASSLVSANNEQFF
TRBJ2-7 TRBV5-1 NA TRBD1 TGCGCCAGCAGCATAGGGACAGGGATTGGAGTCTTC CASSIGTGIGVF
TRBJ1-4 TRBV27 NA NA TGTGCCAGCAGTCGGACAGACGATGAAAAACTGTTTTTT CASSRTDDEKLFF
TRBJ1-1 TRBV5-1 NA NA TGCGCCAGCAGCGTGGGACAAAATGGAAACACTGAAGCTTTCTTT CASSVGQNGNTEAFF
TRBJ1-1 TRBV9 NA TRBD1 TGTGCCAGCAGCACCCGGGACAGCCACACTGAAGCTTTCTTT CASSTRDSHTEAFF
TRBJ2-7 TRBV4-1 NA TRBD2 TGCGCCAGCAGCCCGCAGACTAGCGGTACCTACGAGCAGTACTTC CASSPQTSGTYEQYF
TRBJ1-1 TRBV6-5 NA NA TGTGCCAGCAGATTCGGGAACACTGAAGCTTTCTTT CASRFGNTEAFF